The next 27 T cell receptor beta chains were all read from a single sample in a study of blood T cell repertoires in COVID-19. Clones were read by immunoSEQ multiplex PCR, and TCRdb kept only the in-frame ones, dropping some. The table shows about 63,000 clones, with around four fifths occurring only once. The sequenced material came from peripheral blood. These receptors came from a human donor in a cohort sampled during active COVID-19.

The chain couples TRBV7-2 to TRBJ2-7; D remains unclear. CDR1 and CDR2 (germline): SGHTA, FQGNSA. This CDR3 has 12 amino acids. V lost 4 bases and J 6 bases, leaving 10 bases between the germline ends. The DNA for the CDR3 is TGTGCCAGCAGCTCTTTTGGCGGCGAGCAGTACTTC. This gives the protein CASSSFGGEQYF.

Written as DNA, the CDR3 is TGTGCCAGCAGTCCGGGACTAGCGAGCGAGCAGTACTTC. It codes for CASSPGLASEQYF. The chain couples TRBV6-6 to TRBJ2-7; 10 bases fit TRBD2. The CDR3 runs to 13 residues. Germline assignment: CDR1 MNHNY and CDR2 SVGAGI (reference sequence). J lost 6 bases, V lost 5 bases, and 4 bases had no gene match.

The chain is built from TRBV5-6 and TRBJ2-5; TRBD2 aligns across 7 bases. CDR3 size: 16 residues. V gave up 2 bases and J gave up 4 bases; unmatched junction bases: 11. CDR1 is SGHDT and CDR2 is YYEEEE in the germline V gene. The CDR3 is CASSFQSRERGETQYF. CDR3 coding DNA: TGTGCCAGCAGCTTCCAAAGTCGGGAGCGGGGAGAGACCCAGTACTTC.

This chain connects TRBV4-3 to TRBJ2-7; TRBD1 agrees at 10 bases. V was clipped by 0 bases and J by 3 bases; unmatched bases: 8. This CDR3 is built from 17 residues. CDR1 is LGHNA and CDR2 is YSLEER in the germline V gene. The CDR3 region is CASSQDLMGQGSYEQYF. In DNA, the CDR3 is TGCGCCAGCAGCCAAGATTTGATGGGACAGGGGAGCTACGAGCAGTACTTC.

This CDR3 reads CASIGTSGSYEQYF. In DNA form, the CDR3 reads TGTGCCAGCATAGGGACTAGCGGGAGCTACGAGCAGTACTTC. This rearrangement joins TRBV5-5 to TRBJ2-7, with TRBD2 matching 14 bases. Germline CDR1 SGHKS, CDR2 YYEKEE (reference sequence). Unmatched junction bases numbered 2, after V lost 6 bases and J lost 3 bases. The CDR3 has 14 residues.

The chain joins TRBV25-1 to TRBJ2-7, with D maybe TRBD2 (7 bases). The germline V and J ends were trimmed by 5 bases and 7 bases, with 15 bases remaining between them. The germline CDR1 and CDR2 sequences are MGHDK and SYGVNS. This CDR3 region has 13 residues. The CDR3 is CASSLTGGAEQYF. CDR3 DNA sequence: TGTGCCAGCAGTCTAACGGGGGGCGCGGAGCAGTACTTC.

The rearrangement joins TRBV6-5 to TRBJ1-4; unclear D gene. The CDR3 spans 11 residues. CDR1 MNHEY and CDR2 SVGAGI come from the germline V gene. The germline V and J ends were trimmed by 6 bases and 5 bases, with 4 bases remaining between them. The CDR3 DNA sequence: TGTGCCAGCAGCCTCAATGAAAAACTGTTTTTT. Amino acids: CASSLNEKLFF.

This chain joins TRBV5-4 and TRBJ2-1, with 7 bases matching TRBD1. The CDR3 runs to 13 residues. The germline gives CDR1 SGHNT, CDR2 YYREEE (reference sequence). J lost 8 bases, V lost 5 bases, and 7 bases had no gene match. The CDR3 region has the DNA TGTGCCAGCAGAAGTGGGACAGAGGATGAGCAGTTCTTC. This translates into CASRSGTEDEQFF. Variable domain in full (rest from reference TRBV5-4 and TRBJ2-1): ETGVTQSPTHLIKTRGQQVTLRCSSQSGHNTVSWYQQALGQGPQFIFQYYREEENGRGNFPPRFSGLQFPNYSSELNVNALELDDSALYLCASRSGTEDEQFFGPGTRLTVL.

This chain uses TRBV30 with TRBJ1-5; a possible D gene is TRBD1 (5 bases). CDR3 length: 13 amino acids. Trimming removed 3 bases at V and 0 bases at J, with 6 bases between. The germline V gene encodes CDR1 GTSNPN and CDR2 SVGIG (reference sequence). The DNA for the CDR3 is TGTGCCTGGAGAGGGGATAGCAATCAGCCCCAGCATTTT. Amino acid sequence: CAWRGDSNQPQHF.

CDR3 nucleotide sequence: TGCGCCAGCAGCCAAGCTAGCTCGTACGAGCAGTACTTC. Its translation is CASSQASSYEQYF. The chain is built from TRBV4-1 and TRBJ2-7, with D perhaps TRBD2 (5 bases). The V gene lost 1 base and the J gene lost 4 bases, with 8 bases spanning the gap. CDR3 length: 13 amino acids. Germline V gene lookup returns CDR1 MGHRA and CDR2 YSYEKL.

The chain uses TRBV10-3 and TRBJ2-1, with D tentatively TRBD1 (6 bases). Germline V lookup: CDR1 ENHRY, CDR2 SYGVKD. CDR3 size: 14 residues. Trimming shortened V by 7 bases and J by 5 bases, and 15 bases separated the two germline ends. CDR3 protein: CAIKDGTYDNEQFF. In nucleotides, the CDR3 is TGTGCCATCAAGGACGGGACATACGACAATGAGCAGTTCTTC.

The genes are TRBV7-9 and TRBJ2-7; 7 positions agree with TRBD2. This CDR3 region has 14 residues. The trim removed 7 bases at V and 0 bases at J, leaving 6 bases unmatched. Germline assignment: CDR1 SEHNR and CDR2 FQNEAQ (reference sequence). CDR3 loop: CASKVGGSSYEQYF. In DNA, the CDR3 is TGTGCCAGCAAAGTGGGGGGGAGCTCCTACGAGCAGTACTTC.

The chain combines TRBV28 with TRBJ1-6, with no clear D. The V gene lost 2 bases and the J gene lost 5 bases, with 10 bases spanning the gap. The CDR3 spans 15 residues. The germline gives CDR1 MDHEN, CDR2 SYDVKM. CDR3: CASSLLAVDNSPLHF. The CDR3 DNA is TGTGCCAGCAGTTTACTGGCAGTCGATAATTCACCCCTCCACTTT. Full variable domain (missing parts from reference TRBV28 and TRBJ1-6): DVKVTQSSRYLVKRTGEKVFLECVQDMDHENMFWYRQDPGLGLRLIYFSYDVKMKEKGDIPEGYSVSREKKERFSLILESASTNQTSMYLCASSLLAVDNSPLHFGNGTRLTVT.

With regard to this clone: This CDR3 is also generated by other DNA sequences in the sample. This chain's CDR3 is CASSLLAGGEADTQYF. CDR3 sequence (DNA): TGTGCCAGCAGCCTACTAGCGGGAGGGGAGGCAGATACGCAGTATTTT. This rearrangement joins TRBV7-2 to TRBJ2-3; 13 positions agree with TRBD2. Germline V CDR1 and CDR2: SGHTA, FQGNSA. The CDR3 consists of 16 residues. Trimming removed 5 bases from V and 4 bases from J; junction bases left unmatched: 6.

The CDR3 sequence is CASSAGGDFVYGYTF. As DNA, the CDR3 is TGTGCCAGCAGCGCCGGGGGGGACTTTGTCTATGGCTACACCTTC. The rearrangement links TRBV9 to TRBJ1-2; D is possibly TRBD1 (5 bases). From germline, CDR1 is SGDLS and CDR2 YYNGEE. V lost 3 bases to trimming and J lost 4 bases, with 16 bases between them. The CDR3 has 15 amino acids.

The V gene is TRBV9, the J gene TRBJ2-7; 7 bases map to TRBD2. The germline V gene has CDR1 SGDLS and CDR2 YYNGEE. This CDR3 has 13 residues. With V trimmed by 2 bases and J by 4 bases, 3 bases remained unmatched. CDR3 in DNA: TGTGCCAGCAGCGTCTCCGGGGGGTACGAGCAGTACTTC. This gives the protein CASSVSGGYEQYF. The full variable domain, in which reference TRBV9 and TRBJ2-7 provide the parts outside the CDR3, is DSGVTQTPKHLITATGQRVTLRCSPRSGDLSVYWYQQSLDQGLQFLIQYYNGEERAKGNILERFSAQQFPDLHSELNLSSLELGDSALYFCASSVSGGYEQYFGPGTRLTVT.

CDR3 loop: CASSQGTSGGHEQFF. The CDR3 DNA reads TGTGCCAGCAGCCAAGGGACTAGCGGGGGCCATGAGCAGTTCTTC. This rearrangement joins TRBV3-1 (or the pseudogene TRBV3-2) to TRBJ2-1; 13 nucleotides match TRBD2. J was trimmed by 8 bases and V by 1 base; bases with no gene match: 2. Germline-derived CDR1 and CDR2 are LGHDT and YNNKEL (reference sequence). This CDR3 has 15 amino acids.

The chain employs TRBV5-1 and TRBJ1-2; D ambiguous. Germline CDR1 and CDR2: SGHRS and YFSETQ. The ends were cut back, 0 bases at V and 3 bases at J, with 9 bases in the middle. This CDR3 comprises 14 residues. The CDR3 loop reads CASSLATVDYGYTF. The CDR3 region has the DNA TGCGCCAGCAGCTTGGCCACAGTCGACTATGGCTACACCTTC.

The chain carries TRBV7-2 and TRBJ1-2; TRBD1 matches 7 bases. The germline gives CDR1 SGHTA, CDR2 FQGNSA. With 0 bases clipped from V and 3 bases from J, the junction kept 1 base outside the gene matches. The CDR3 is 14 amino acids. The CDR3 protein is CASSLAQGDYGYTF. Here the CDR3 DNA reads TGTGCCAGCAGCTTAGCCCAGGGGGACTATGGCTACACCTTC.

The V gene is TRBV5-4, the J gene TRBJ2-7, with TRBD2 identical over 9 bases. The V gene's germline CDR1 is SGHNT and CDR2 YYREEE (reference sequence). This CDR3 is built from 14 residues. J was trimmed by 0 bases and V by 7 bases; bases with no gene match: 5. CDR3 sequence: CASASGVSSYEQYF. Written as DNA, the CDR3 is TGTGCCAGCGCTAGCGGGGTCAGCTCCTACGAGCAGTACTTC.

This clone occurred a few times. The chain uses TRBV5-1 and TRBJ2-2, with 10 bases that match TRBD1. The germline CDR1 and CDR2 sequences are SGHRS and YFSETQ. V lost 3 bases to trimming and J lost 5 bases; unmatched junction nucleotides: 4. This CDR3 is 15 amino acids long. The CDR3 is CASSWGTGVTGELFF. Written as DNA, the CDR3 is TGCGCCAGCAGCTGGGGGACAGGGGTAACCGGGGAGCTGTTTTTT. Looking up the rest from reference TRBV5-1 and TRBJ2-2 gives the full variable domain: KAGVTQTPRYLIKTRGQQVTLSCSPISGHRSVSWYQQTPGQGLQFLFEYFSETQRNKGNFPGRFSGRQFSNSRSEMNVSTLELGDSALYLCASSWGTGVTGELFFGEGSRLTVL.

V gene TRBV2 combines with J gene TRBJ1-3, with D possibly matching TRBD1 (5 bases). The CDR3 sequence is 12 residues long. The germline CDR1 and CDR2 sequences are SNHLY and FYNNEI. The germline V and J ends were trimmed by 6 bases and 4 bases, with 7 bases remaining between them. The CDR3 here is CASRGLGNTIYF. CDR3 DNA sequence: TGTGCCAGCAGGGGGCTGGGAAACACCATATATTTT.

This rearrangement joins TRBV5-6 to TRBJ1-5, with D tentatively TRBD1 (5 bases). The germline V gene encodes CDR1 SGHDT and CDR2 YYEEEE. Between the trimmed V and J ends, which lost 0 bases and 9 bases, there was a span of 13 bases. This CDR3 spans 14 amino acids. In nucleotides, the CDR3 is TGTGCCAGCAGCTTGGGGGGGGTTGGTCTGCCCCAGCATTTT. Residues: CASSLGGVGLPQHF.

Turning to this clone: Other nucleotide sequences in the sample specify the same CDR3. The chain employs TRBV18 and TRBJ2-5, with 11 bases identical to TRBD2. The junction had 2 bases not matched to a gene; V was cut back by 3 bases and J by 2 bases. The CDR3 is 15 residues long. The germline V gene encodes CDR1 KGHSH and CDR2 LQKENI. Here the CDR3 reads CASSPLAGGQETQYF. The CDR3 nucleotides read TGTGCCAGCTCACCTCTAGCGGGGGGTCAAGAGACCCAGTACTTC.

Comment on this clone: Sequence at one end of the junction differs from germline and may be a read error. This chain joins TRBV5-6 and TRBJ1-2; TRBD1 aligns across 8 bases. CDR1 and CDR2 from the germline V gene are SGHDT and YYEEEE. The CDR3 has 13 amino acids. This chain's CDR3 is CASSLDRDYGYTF. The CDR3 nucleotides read TGTGCCAGCAGTTTGGACAGGGACTATGGCTACACCTTC.

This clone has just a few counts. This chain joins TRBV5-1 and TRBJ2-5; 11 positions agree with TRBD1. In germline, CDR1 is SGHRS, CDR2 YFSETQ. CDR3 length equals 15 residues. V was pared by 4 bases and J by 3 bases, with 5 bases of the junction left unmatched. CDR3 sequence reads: CASSPGTGGEETQYF. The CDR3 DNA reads TGCGCCAGCAGCCCAGGGACAGGGGGTGAAGAGACCCAGTACTTC.

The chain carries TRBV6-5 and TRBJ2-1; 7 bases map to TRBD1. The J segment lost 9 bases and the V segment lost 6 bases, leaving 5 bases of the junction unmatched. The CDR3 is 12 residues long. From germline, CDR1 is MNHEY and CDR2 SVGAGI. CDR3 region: CASSPQGSEQFF. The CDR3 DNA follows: TGTGCCAGCAGCCCACAGGGGTCTGAGCAGTTCTTC.